This entry lists 12 T cell receptor beta chains sequenced from one sample in a study of T cell changes during pregnancy in multiple sclerosis. The data were produced by immunoSEQ multiplex PCR, yet TCRdb's version contains in-frame clones alone and is incomplete. The data contain 30,000 to 35,000 clones, about 90% of them singletons. This material consisted of CD4+ T cells from peripheral blood mononuclear cells, taken in the third trimester of pregnancy. The receptors were gathered from a female donor in good health, enrolled as a control in a pregnancy study.

The DNA for the CDR3 is TGCAGCGTTGCATCGACAGCAGCGCTGCGCGCAGATACGCAGTATTTT. Translating gives CSVASTAALRADTQYF. This rearrangement joins TRBV29-1 to TRBJ2-3; D is perhaps TRBD1 (5 bases). Per germline, CDR1 SQVTM and CDR2 ANQGSEA. There are 16 residues in the CDR3. The V and J ends lost 4 bases and 4 bases respectively, with 21 bases between them.

In its sample, this clone was seen a few times. This chain links TRBV30 with TRBJ1-5; a weak D match, TRBD1 (6 bases). The V gene lost 0 bases and the J gene lost 4 bases, with 16 bases spanning the gap. This CDR3 has 16 amino acids. CDR1 and CDR2 from the germline V gene are GTSNPN and SVGIG (reference sequence). The CDR3 region is CAWSVAPGTLNQPQHF. The CDR3 DNA reads as TGTGCCTGGAGTGTAGCCCCCGGGACACTAAATCAGCCCCAGCATTTT.

The genes are TRBV29-1 and TRBJ1-1; TRBD1 agrees at 9 bases. Germline loops: CDR1 SQVTM, CDR2 ANQGSEA. The CDR3 consists of 14 residues. V gave up 8 bases and J gave up 4 bases; unmatched junction bases: 11. The CDR3 protein is CSFRDRDPRTEAFF. For the CDR3, the DNA is TGCAGCTTCCGGGACAGGGACCCCCGCACTGAAGCTTTCTTT.

The CDR3 loop reads CSVDPGLIYSAQYF. The CDR3 coding sequence is TGCAGCGTTGACCCGGGACTCATATATTCCGCGCAGTATTTT. The chain is built from TRBV29-1 and TRBJ2-3; D might be TRBD2 (6 bases). The germline V gene encodes CDR1 SQVTM and CDR2 ANQGSEA. V lost 3 bases, J lost 10 bases, and 20 bases lay in between. The CDR3 is 14 residues long.

The chain recombines TRBV7-6 with TRBJ1-2, with 9 bases matching TRBD1. This CDR3 has 13 amino acids. Germline V gives CDR1 SGHVS, CDR2 FNYEAQ. V gave up 5 bases and J gave up 8 bases; unmatched junction bases: 6. CDR3 sequence (DNA): TGTGCCAGCAGCGTTCGACAGGGGGGAGGCTACACCTTC. The encoded protein is CASSVRQGGGYTF.

The chain joins TRBV14 to TRBJ1-2, with D unclear. Trimming stripped 4 bases from V and 3 bases from J, with 9 bases between. This CDR3 has 13 amino acids. The V gene's germline CDR1 is SGHDN and CDR2 FVKESK. The CDR3: CASSPYGHYGYTF. Written as DNA, the CDR3 is TGTGCCAGCAGCCCCTATGGGCACTATGGCTACACCTTC. The complete variable domain, with remaining parts taken from reference TRBV14 and TRBJ1-2, reads EAGVTQFPSHSVIEKGQTVTLRCDPISGHDNLYWYRRVMGKEIKFLLHFVKESKQDESGMPNNRFLAERTGGTYSTLKVQPAELEDSGVYFCASSPYGHYGYTFGSGTRLTVV.

CDR3 amino acids: CASSSAGGRTEAFF. The CDR3 nucleotides are TGTGCCAGCAGCTCGGCGGGGGGTAGGACTGAAGCTTTCTTT. V gene TRBV7-6 combines with J gene TRBJ1-1, with D possibly TRBD1 on 5 matching bases. Between the trimmed V and J ends, which lost 4 bases and 5 bases, there was a span of 14 bases. The germline CDR1 and CDR2 sequences are SGHVS and FNYEAQ. This CDR3 has 14 amino acids.

This chain joins TRBV7-2 and TRBJ2-7, with D unclear. Between the trimmed V and J ends, which lost 2 bases and 1 base, there was a span of 21 bases. The germline gives CDR1 SGHTA, CDR2 FQGNSA. CDR3 length: 18 residues. In DNA form, the CDR3 reads TGTGCCAGCAGCTTATATCTCGCCCACGAGGCCCGTTCCTACGAGCAGTACTTC. It encodes CASSLYLAHEARSYEQYF.

The gene calls are TRBV15 and TRBJ1-4, with no clear D. The CDR3 consists of 14 residues. Trimming cost V 4 bases and J 8 bases, with 14 bases left between them. Per germline, CDR1 LNHNV and CDR2 YYDKDF (reference sequence). The CDR3 nucleotides read TGTGCCACCAGCACTTTAGGACCGGGAGAAAAACTGTTTTTT. Its protein product is CATSTLGPGEKLFF.

This rearrangement joins TRBV10-1 to TRBJ2-1; maybe TRBD1 (5 bases). The V end was cut by 4 bases, the J end by 2 bases, with 9 bases between. The length of the CDR3 is 14 residues. Germline assignment: CDR1 WNHNN and CDR2 SYGVQD (reference sequence). The CDR3 loop is CASSGGAPYNEQFF. In DNA form, the CDR3 reads TGCGCCAGCAGTGGTGGGGCCCCCTACAATGAGCAGTTCTTC.

This clone was observed a handful of times. The chain links TRBV6-5 to TRBJ1-4, with unresolved D. Looked up from germline, CDR1 is MNHEY and CDR2 is SVGAGI. The CDR3 sequence is 14 residues long. The V end lost 5 bases, the J end lost 4 bases, and 11 bases lay between the germline ends. The CDR3 sequence: CASSRTGDNEKLFF. The CDR3 nucleotides are TGTGCCAGCAGTCGGACGGGAGATAATGAAAAACTGTTTTTT.

V is TRBV10-3 and J is TRBJ1-2; D is possibly TRBD1 (5 bases). V lost 5 bases, J lost 4 bases, and 20 bases lay in between. The germline gives CDR1 ENHRY, CDR2 SYGVKD. This CDR3 region has 16 residues. CDR3 DNA: TGTGCCATCAGTTTAGAGGGAGGCATGAGGGGCTATGGCTACACCTTC. As protein: CAISLEGGMRGYGYTF.